This TCR beta chain was identified in a study of T cell responses to AZD1222 COVID-19 vaccine. Findings of the study overall: White British donors predominated, females outnumbered males, and clonal diversity was possibly underestimated.

Concerning this clone: Its matching antigen is unknown.

The repertoire was sequenced with immunoSEQ multiplex PCR; TCRdb's copy has only in-frame clones and lacks some. The sample has some 150,000 clones, about 90% seen once. The TCR originated in an adult in good health. This specimen was peripheral blood, taken on day 0 of AZD1222 vaccination.

The CDR3 spells CASSQDVVQELFF. The CDR3 nucleotides read TGCGCCAGCAGCCAAGATGTGGTTCAAGAGCTGTTTTTT. The chain is built from TRBV4-1 and TRBJ2-2, with D unclear. This CDR3 contains 13 residues. V lost 0 bases and J 11 bases, leaving 10 bases between the germline ends. Per germline, CDR1 MGHRA and CDR2 YSYEKL.